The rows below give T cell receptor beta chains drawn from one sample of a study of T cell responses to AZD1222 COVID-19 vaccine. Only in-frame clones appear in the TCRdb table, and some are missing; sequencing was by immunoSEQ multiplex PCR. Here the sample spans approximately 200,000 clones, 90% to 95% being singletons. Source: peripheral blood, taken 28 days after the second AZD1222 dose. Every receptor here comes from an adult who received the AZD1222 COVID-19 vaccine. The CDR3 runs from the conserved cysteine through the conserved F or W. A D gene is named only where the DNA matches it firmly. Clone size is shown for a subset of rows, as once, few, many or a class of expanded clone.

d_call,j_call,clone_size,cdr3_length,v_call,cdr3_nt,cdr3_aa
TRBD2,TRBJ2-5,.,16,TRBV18,TGTGCCAGCTCACCATTGTTAGCGGGGACCCAAGAGACCCAGTACTTC,CASSPLLAGTQETQYF
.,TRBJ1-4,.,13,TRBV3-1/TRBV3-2,TGTGCCAGCAGCCAAGGTCTCTACGAAAAACTGTTTTTT,CASSQGLYEKLFF
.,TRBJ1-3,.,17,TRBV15,TGTGCCACCAGCAGAGATGCGTCCGCTCTCTCTGGAAACACCATATATTTT,CATSRDASALSGNTIYF
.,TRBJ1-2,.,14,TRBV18,TGTGCCAGCTCACCACCGTCCGGCGTAGGGGGCTACACCTTC,CASSPPSGVGGYTF
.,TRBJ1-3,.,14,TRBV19,TGTGCCAGTAGTCCCGGGACTCCCGGGGACACCATATATTTT,CASSPGTPGDTIYF
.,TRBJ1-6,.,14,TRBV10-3,TGTGCCATCAAAGGGGAGGCTACCAATTCACCCCTCCACTTT,CAIKGEATNSPLHF
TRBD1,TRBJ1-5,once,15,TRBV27,TGTGCCAGCAGTCCGACGACAGGGGTCGACCAGCCCCAGCATTTT,CASSPTTGVDQPQHF
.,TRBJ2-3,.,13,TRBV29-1,TGCAGCGTTTGTCAAGGGCCGGCAGATACGCAGTATTTT,CSVCQGPADTQYF
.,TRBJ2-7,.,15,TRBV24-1,TGTGCCACCAGTGATCCAGGGGGGGCCCCCTACGAGCAGTACTTC,CATSDPGGAPYEQYF
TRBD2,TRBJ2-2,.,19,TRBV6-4,TGTGCCAGCAGTGACGGCGACTGGGTTGCGGGGGGAAACACCGGGGAGCTGTTTTTT,CASSDGDWVAGGNTGELFF
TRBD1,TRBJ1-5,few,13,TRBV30,TGTGCCTGGGGCAGGGGGCAGGGACAGCCCCAGCATTTT,CAWGRGQGQPQHF
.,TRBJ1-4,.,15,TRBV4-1,TGCGCCAGCAGCCAAGATCCTTGGGCGCAGTGGAAACTGTTTTTT,CASSQDPWAQWKLFF
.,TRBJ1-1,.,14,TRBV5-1,TGCGCCAGCAGCTTGGCCTTCGGGGGCACTGAAGCTTTCTTT,CASSLAFGGTEAFF
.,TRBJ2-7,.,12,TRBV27,TGTGCCAGCACCGGGACTTCCTACGAGCAGTACTTC,CASTGTSYEQYF
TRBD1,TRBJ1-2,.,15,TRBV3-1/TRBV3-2,TGTGCCAGCAGCCAACCGGGACAGGGGGTCTATGGCTACACCTTC,CASSQPGQGVYGYTF
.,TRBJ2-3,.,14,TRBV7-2,TGTGCCAGCAGTCACCCATCCGGCATTTATACGCAGTATTTT,CASSHPSGIYTQYF
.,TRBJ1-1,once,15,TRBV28,TGTGCCAGCAGAGGGGACATCGCTAAGAACACTGAAGCTTTCTTT,CASRGDIAKNTEAFF
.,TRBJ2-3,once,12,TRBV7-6,TGTGCCAGCAGCGCCCCGGTGGATACGCAGTATTTT,CASSAPVDTQYF
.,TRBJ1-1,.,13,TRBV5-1,TGCGCCAGCAGCACACTCCCGGGACTAGAAGCTTTCTTT,CASSTLPGLEAFF
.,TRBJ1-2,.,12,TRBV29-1,TGCAGCGGTGACCCCGTATCCCATGGCTACACCTTC,CSGDPVSHGYTF
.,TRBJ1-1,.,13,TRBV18,TGTGCCAGCCTTGGGGGCACCTTCACTGAAGCTTTCTTT,CASLGGTFTEAFF
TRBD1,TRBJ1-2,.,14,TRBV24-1,TGTGCCACCAGTGCAGGACAGGGTGGCTATGGCTACACCTTC,CATSAGQGGYGYTF
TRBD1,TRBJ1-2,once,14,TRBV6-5,TGTGCCAGCAGAACAGGGGGAAATCGCTATGGCTACACCTTC,CASRTGGNRYGYTF
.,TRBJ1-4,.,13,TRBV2,TGTGCCATAAGACAGGATGGGGATGAAAAACTGTTTTTT,CAIRQDGDEKLFF
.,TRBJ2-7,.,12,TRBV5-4,TGTGCCAGCTCGACAGGCACCTACGAGCAGTACTTC,CASSTGTYEQYF
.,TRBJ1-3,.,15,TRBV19,TGTGCCAGTACTCGGGAAGGGGGGGCTCGGAACACCATATATTTT,CASTREGGARNTIYF
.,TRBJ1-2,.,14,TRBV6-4,TGTGCCAGCAGTGACTCGCCTGACGTGGCGGGCTACACCTTC,CASSDSPDVAGYTF